This T cell receptor beta chain was obtained from a study of siplizumab effects on memory and regulatory T cells. Study-level points and caveats: The alloresponse seemed to draw substantially on naive T cells, which appeared more diverse than memory cells.

Comment on this clone: The antigen is undetermined.

An approximately six-day coculture at 37°C was performed with the mixed lymphocyte reaction cells. Per sample, the assay covered 10^5 or so TCR templates. The assay was immunoSEQ multiplex PCR, and TCRdb's table has in-frame clones only and misses some. The table lists approximately 9,700 clones, around 42% of them singletons. Germline CDR1 reads SGHAT; CDR2 reads FQDESV (reference sequence). The CDR3 is 15 residues long. Deletions cut 0 bases from V and 6 bases from J, with 11 bases between. The TCR originated in a human donor in good health; the cells came from an allogeneic mixed lymphocyte reaction. Material for sequencing was CFSE-low (dividing) CD8+ T cells sorted from an allogeneic mixed lymphocyte reaction. The chain combines TRBV11-1 with TRBJ1-4, with a weak D call TRBD1 (5 bases). The DNA for the CDR3 is TGTGCCAGCAGCTTAGCGGCGGGGGTAGATGAAAAACTGTTTTTT. This gives the protein CASSLAAGVDEKLFF.